The 27 T cell receptor beta chains below all came from one sample that was sequenced in a study of T-cell reconstitution after alpha-beta-depleted transplantation in children. Preparation of the TCRbeta library was carried out with unique molecular identifiers. Each CDR3 protein gets one entry after TCRdb re-called the PCR reads with MiXCR. The sample lists about 260,000 distinct CDR3 sequences; approximately 8% were seen once. The input for sequencing was PBMCs, mostly from graft donor cells, taken 180 days after TCRalphabeta/CD19-depleted stem cell transplant. The receptors here all came from a male patient younger than 18 who had a stem cell transplant for acute lymphoblastic leukemia, so the T cells may come from the graft donor.

This clonotype came up many times. The chain links TRBV9 to TRBJ2-3, with no clear D. CDR1 SGDLS and CDR2 YYNGEE come from the germline V gene. The CDR3 has 14 residues. Trimming took 0 bases from V and 4 from J, leaving 9 bases between them. The CDR3 nucleotides are TGTGCCAGCAGCGTAGGGTTGGCGGCAGATACGCAGTATTTT. This sequence encodes CASSVGLAADTQYF.

The CDR3 sequence: CASSRGLADNSPLHF. In nucleotides, the CDR3 is TGTGCCAGCAGCAGAGGATTGGCAGATAATTCACCCCTCCACTTT. The rearrangement links TRBV7-6 to TRBJ1-6; no clear D gene. Deletions cut 5 bases from V and 5 bases from J, with 13 bases between. The germline V gene has CDR1 SGHVS and CDR2 FNYEAQ. The CDR3 extends over 15 amino acids.

This clonotype has at least ten counts. The chain recombines TRBV7-3 with TRBJ2-3, with a weak D call TRBD2 (5 bases). CDR3 size: 15 residues. Trimming stripped 2 bases from V and 3 bases from J, with 12 bases between. CDR1 and CDR2 from the germline V gene are SGHTA and FQGTGA. CDR3 sequence reads: CASSLGPSRTDTQYF. CDR3 bases: TGTGCCAGCAGCTTAGGTCCTAGCAGGACAGATACGCAGTATTTT.

Ten or more counts support this clonotype. CDR3 loop: CASSLGAEGSTDTQYF. In DNA form, the CDR3 reads TGTGCCAGCAGCTTAGGGGCAGAGGGCTCCACAGATACGCAGTATTTT. The chain joins TRBV7-9 to TRBJ2-3; possibly TRBD2 for D (5 bases). V was pared by 1 base and J by 2 bases, with 13 bases between. The CDR3 runs to 16 residues. Germline CDR1 is SEHNR and CDR2 is FQNEAQ (reference sequence). The variable domain in full, with the rest retrieved from reference TRBV7-9 and TRBJ2-3, is DTGVSQNPRHKITKRGQNVTFRCDPISEHNRLYWYRQTLGQGPEFLTYFQNEAQLEKSRLLSDRFSAERPKGSFSTLEIQRTEQGDSAMYLCASSLGAEGSTDTQYFGPGTRLTVL.

This clonotype was counted at least ten times. The V gene is TRBV5-1, the J gene TRBJ2-4; TRBD1 matches 8 bases. The ends lost 3 bases at V and 0 bases at J; junction bases unmatched: 2. CDR3 length equals 15 residues. Germline CDR1 and CDR2: SGHRS and YFSETQ. The CDR3 region is CASSSGQVAKNIQYF. CDR3 coding DNA: TGCGCCAGCAGCTCGGGACAGGTAGCCAAAAACATTCAGTACTTC.

The table lists this clonotype with many counts. Here the CDR3 reads CSAGQVFTDTQYF. Written as DNA, the CDR3 is TGCAGTGCTGGACAGGTATTCACAGATACGCAGTATTTT. The chain employs TRBV20-1 and TRBJ2-3; TRBD1 aligns across 7 bases. Germline loops: CDR1 DFQATT, CDR2 SNEGSKA (reference sequence). V was clipped by 5 bases and J by 2 bases; unmatched bases: 4. The CDR3 has 13 amino acids.

This clonotype showed up many times. This sequence joins TRBV25-1 and TRBJ2-1; TRBD2 agrees at 9 bases. Trimming removed 2 bases from V and 8 bases from J; junction bases left unmatched: 7. The CDR3 length is 15 residues. The germline V gene has CDR1 MGHDK and CDR2 SYGVNS. For the CDR3, the DNA is TGTGCCAGCAGTGAACCAATAGCGGGAGTCGATGAGCAGTTCTTC. This codes for CASSEPIAGVDEQFF.

At least ten counts were recorded for this clonotype. The chain is built from TRBV20-1 and TRBJ2-3; weak D call: TRBD1 (6 bases). Germline V gives CDR1 DFQATT, CDR2 SNEGSKA (reference sequence). There are 14 residues in the CDR3. V lost 3 bases and J lost 0, with 10 bases in between. The CDR3 bases are TGCAGTGCTAGGATAGACAGGAGCACAGATACGCAGTATTTT. Amino acid sequence: CSARIDRSTDTQYF.

This clonotype was counted many times. The chain carries TRBV11-2 and TRBJ2-3; 10 bases align to TRBD2. V trimming: 5 bases; J trimming: 2 bases; junction bases outside the gene matches: 7. CDR1 is SGHAT and CDR2 is FQNNGV in the germline V gene. This CDR3 contains 16 residues. The chain's CDR3 is CASSPRTSGYTDTQYF. The CDR3 coding sequence is TGTGCCAGCAGCCCTCGGACTAGCGGATACACAGATACGCAGTATTTT.

This clonotype was seen repeatedly, ten times or more. The chain recombines TRBV7-9 with TRBJ2-1; 12 nucleotides align to TRBD2. CDR1 and CDR2 from the germline V gene are SEHNR and FQNEAQ (reference sequence). The V gene end was trimmed by 4 bases and the J gene end by 10 bases; junction bases not matched to a gene: 11. The CDR3 consists of 16 residues. CDR3 sequence: CASSSPGLAGLGEQFF. The CDR3 region has the DNA TGTGCCAGCAGCTCACCCGGACTAGCGGGACTGGGAGAGCAGTTCTTC.

Many counts were recorded for this clonotype. This sequence joins TRBV4-3 and TRBJ1-2; no firm D call. The germline V gene encodes CDR1 LGHNA and CDR2 YSLEER. Trimming pared 0 bases from V and 4 bases from J, leaving 12 bases between. The CDR3 sequence is 15 residues long. The CDR3 loop is CASSQDVPTFYGYTF. CDR3 nucleotides: TGCGCCAGCAGCCAAGATGTCCCTACCTTCTATGGCTACACCTTC.

This clonotype was counted ten times or more. The chain joins TRBV4-2 to TRBJ2-6; no reliable D call. The ends were cut back, 2 bases at V and 6 bases at J, with 11 bases in the middle. Germline V lookup: CDR1 LGHNA, CDR2 YNFKEQ. CDR3 size: 15 residues. CDR3 loop: CASSQQDLAANVLTF. The DNA for the CDR3 is TGTGCCAGCAGCCAACAGGACCTCGCGGCCAACGTCCTGACTTTC.

Concerning this clonotype itself: A read error is possible here, since a much larger clone lies one base away. This chain links TRBV6-4 with TRBJ2-3, with no clear D. The CDR3 loop spans 14 amino acids. V was clipped by 4 bases and J by 0 bases, with 8 bases between them. Germline lookup yields CDR1 MRHNA and CDR2 SNTAGT. In DNA form, the CDR3 reads TGTGCCAGCAGTGCCGAAGCTAGCACAGATACGCAGTATTTT. Its protein product is CASSAEASTDTQYF.

This clonotype was recorded at least ten times. CDR3 protein: CASSFQRYNEQFF. Here the CDR3 DNA reads TGTGCCAGCAGCTTTCAGCGCTACAATGAGCAGTTCTTC. This chain uses TRBV11-2 with TRBJ2-1; D remains ambiguous. Looked up from germline, CDR1 is SGHAT and CDR2 is FQNNGV. V dropped 3 bases and J dropped 3 bases, with 6 bases sitting between them. CDR3 length equals 13 residues.

This clonotype occurred many times. This rearrangement joins TRBV5-1 to TRBJ2-1, with 10 bases fitting TRBD1. Germline V gene data show CDR1 as SGHRS and CDR2 as YFSETQ. This CDR3 comprises 13 residues. The J segment lost 9 bases and the V segment lost 6 bases, leaving 6 bases of the junction unmatched. The CDR3 sequence: CASTIDRGPEQFF. In DNA, the CDR3 is TGCGCCAGCACCATTGACAGGGGGCCTGAGCAGTTCTTC. The variable domain in full, with the rest retrieved from reference TRBV5-1 and TRBJ2-1, is KAGVTQTPRYLIKTRGQQVTLSCSPISGHRSVSWYQQTPGQGLQFLFEYFSETQRNKGNFPGRFSGRQFSNSRSEMNVSTLELGDSALYLCASTIDRGPEQFFGPGTRLTVL.

This clonotype was recorded at least ten times. The chain uses TRBV28 and TRBJ2-5; tentative D call: TRBD1 (5 bases). This CDR3 region has 14 residues. The germline gives CDR1 MDHEN, CDR2 SYDVKM. V was cut by 2 bases and J by 2 bases, with 9 bases left in between. This CDR3 reads CASSLRQGQETQYF. CDR3 bases: TGTGCCAGCAGTTTACGGCAGGGTCAAGAGACCCAGTACTTC.

This clonotype was recorded many times. The chain employs TRBV25-1 and TRBJ2-2; no definite D call. This CDR3 region has 12 residues. Trimming shortened V by 6 bases and J by 4 bases, and 6 bases separated the two germline ends. CDR1 and CDR2 (germline): MGHDK, SYGVNS. CDR3 protein: CASRVATGELFF. CDR3 nucleotide sequence: TGTGCCAGCAGGGTGGCCACCGGGGAGCTGTTTTTT.

This clonotype was recorded at least ten times. This rearrangement joins TRBV14 to TRBJ2-7; 7 nucleotides align to TRBD2. This CDR3 contains 13 residues. The trim removed 1 base at V and 6 bases at J, leaving 3 bases unmatched. Per the germline V gene, CDR1 is SGHDN and CDR2 is FVKESK. The DNA for the CDR3 is TGTGCCAGCAGCCAAGTGGGAGGGATCGAGCAGTACTTC. Translation gives CASSQVGGIEQYF.

This clonotype occurred many times. The chain links TRBV24-1 to TRBJ2-5, with a possible D match to TRBD2 (6 bases). Germline-derived CDR1 and CDR2 are KGHDR and SFDVKD. The CDR3 covers 14 residues. Trimming removed 4 bases at V and 5 bases at J, with 13 bases between. The CDR3 loop reads CATSERLVPETQYF. In nucleotides, the CDR3 is TGTGCCACCAGTGAAAGACTAGTCCCGGAGACCCAGTACTTC.

Turning to this clonotype: Just one base apart from a much larger clone, this may be a read error. The V gene is TRBV4-2, the J gene TRBJ1-3, with D possibly being TRBD1 (5 bases). CDR3 length: 15 amino acids. Germline V CDR1 and CDR2: LGHNA, YNFKEQ. The CDR3 DNA sequence: TGTGCCAGCAACCAACCCGGGACGTCTGGAAACACCATATATTTT. As protein: CASNQPGTSGNTIYF.

This clonotype was picked up many times. The chain is built from TRBV7-6 and TRBJ2-7, with 10 bases fitting TRBD2. The CDR3 totals 16 residues. Germline values: CDR1 SGHVS, CDR2 FNYEAQ. The V segment lost 0 bases and the J segment 1 base; nucleotides outside the gene matches: 3. In DNA, the CDR3 is TGTGCCAGCAGCTTAGCGGCTAGCGGGGGATCCTACGAGCAGTACTTC. This encodes CASSLAASGGSYEQYF.

A word on this clonotype: One junction end does not reproduce the germline sequence, and a read error may be involved. The chain combines TRBV25-1 with TRBJ2-7; D is perhaps TRBD2 (5 bases). This CDR3 has 17 amino acids. Germline V lookup: CDR1 MGHDK, CDR2 SYGVNS. The CDR3 nucleotides read TGTGCCGGCAGTGAAGGAGGCGTCCGTCACCCATTCTACGAGCAGTACTTC. It specifies CAGSEGGVRHPFYEQYF.

This clonotype was counted many times. This chain uses TRBV24-1 with TRBJ2-3; either TRBD1 or TRBD2 may fit D (5 bases each). The CDR3 is made up of 14 amino acids. Trimming took off 9 bases at V and 2 bases at J, with 14 bases between the two ends. The germline V gene has CDR1 KGHDR and CDR2 SFDVKD. As DNA, the CDR3 is TGTGCCACCGATCGGGGCTCCTCCACAGATACGCAGTATTTT. Encoded protein: CATDRGSSTDTQYF.

This clonotype showed up many times. This chain joins TRBV2 and TRBJ1-2; D not resolved. V was shortened by 3 bases and J by 10 bases, with 9 bases between the two germline ends. The CDR3 is 11 amino acids. Germline V gene sequence: CDR1 SNHLY, CDR2 FYNNEI. DNA of the CDR3: TGTGCCAGCAGTGACCCGAACCCCTACACCTTC. It is translated as CASSDPNPYTF.

This clonotype was observed at least ten times. J is TRBJ2-2 and V is TRBV9; D remains ambiguous. There are 15 residues in the CDR3. The germline V gene encodes CDR1 SGDLS and CDR2 YYNGEE. The V end lost 0 bases, the J end lost 1 base, and 7 bases lay between the germline ends. The DNA of the CDR3 is TGTGCCAGCAGCGTAGCTGCCGGGAACACCGGGGAGCTGTTTTTT. Its translation is CASSVAAGNTGELFF.

This clonotype has a count of ten or more. The V and J genes are TRBV20-1 and TRBJ2-3; D remains unclear. In germline, CDR1 is DFQATT, CDR2 SNEGSKA (reference sequence). V was clipped by 2 bases and J by 3 bases, with 9 bases between them. The CDR3 runs to 13 residues. The CDR3 nucleotides are TGCAGTGCTAGACCTATCTTGACAGATACGCAGTATTTT. Amino acid sequence: CSARPILTDTQYF.

This clonotype was detected many times. This chain links TRBV7-9 with TRBJ2-1; 7 positions agree with TRBD1. The CDR3 covers 14 residues. V was clipped by 2 bases and J by 4 bases; unmatched bases: 2. From germline, CDR1 is SEHNR and CDR2 FQNEAQ (reference sequence). The DNA of the CDR3 is TGTGCCAGCAGCTTAACAGGGGAGTACAATGAGCAGTTCTTC. Residues: CASSLTGEYNEQFF.